This TCR beta chain was sequenced during a study of Graves' ophthalmopathy and Graves' hyperthyroidism. RNA transcripts were the template, and TCR beta CDR3 regions were amplified from them. Second-round multiplex PCR followed a first-round RT-PCR using HTBI primers. MiXCR was run by TCRdb on the multiplex PCR reads, yielding one entry per CDR3 protein. The table includes hundreds of thousands of distinct CDR3 sequences, more than 20% detected once. Trimming left V 1 base short and J 5 bases short, with 14 bases between. Germline V CDR1 and CDR2: SGHTA, FQGNSA. The CDR3 totals 15 residues. A follow-up of 18 months without ophthalmopathy meant that hyperthyroidism was stable. The authors enrolled newly diagnosed hyperthyroidism patients aged 18 to 65 with under 2 months' duration. This clonotype has ten or more counts.

V usage is TRBV7-2 and J usage is TRBJ1-1, with D maybe TRBD1 (5 bases). Sequences were obtained from peripheral blood. This sequence was found in a woman younger than 35 with stable Graves' hyperthyroidism. In DNA, the CDR3 is TGTGCCAGCAGCTTAGTGGGACCGAGGGGAACTGAAGCTTTCTTT. It encodes CASSLVGPRGTEAFF.